A selection of T cell receptor beta chains follows, all from one sample in a study of persistence of HIV-infected CD4 T cells. These TCRs are of unknown antigen specificity. Here immunoSEQ multiplex PCR was the method, and the copy in TCRdb shows in-frame clones only, minus some. The sample includes 37,000 or so clones, 80% of them seen just once. The source material was CD4+ T cells sorted from PBMCs after roughly 18-hour stimulation, sampled from a patient who received antiretroviral therapy. Every receptor here comes from an adult man with HIV who was CMV-seropositive. The CDR3 runs from the conserved cysteine through the conserved F or W. The D gene is left open where the match is weak. A clone size is listed for some rows: how often the clone was seen (once, few, many), or a class if it is expanded.

>TRBJ1-4|NA|NA|TRBV6-2/TRBV6-3
TGTGCCAGCAGTCAGCCCCAGGGTGGAGCAACTAATGAAAAACTGTTTTTT
CASSQPQGGATNEKLFF
>TRBJ1-1|NA|TRBD1|TRBV18
TGTGCCAGCTCTCGCAAGGGACAGGGGAGGAGTTGGAACACTGAAGCTTTCTTT
CASSRKGQGRSWNTEAFF
>TRBJ2-3|NA|TRBD1|TRBV5-1
TGCGCCAGCAGCTTACTTTCCAAACAGGGGGCGCTTCCAGATACGCAGTATTTT
CASSLLSKQGALPDTQYF
>TRBJ1-1|once|NA|TRBV7-3
TGTGCCAGCAGCCCGGGTCTGACTGAAGCTTTCTTT
CASSPGLTEAFF
>TRBJ2-7|NA|NA|TRBV6-5
TGTGCCAGCAGTTATCGTCGGGACACCGCACAGTACTTC
CASSYRRDTAQYF
>TRBJ1-6|few|TRBD1|TRBV3-1/TRBV3-2
TGTGCCAGCAGCCGCCTCGGGACAGGGCGTAATTCACCCCTCCACTTT
CASSRLGTGRNSPLHF
>TRBJ1-2|NA|NA|TRBV6-6
TGTGCCAGCGGTGATTATGGCTACACCTTC
CASGDYGYTF
>TRBJ2-7|NA|NA|TRBV5-1
TGCGCCAGCAGCTTGGGTGACCGACCCCGGGACGAGCAGTACTTC
CASSLGDRPRDEQYF
>TRBJ2-5|NA|NA|TRBV7-9
TGTGCCAGCAGCTCAACCGGGACACGCCAGGCGGAGACCCAGTACTTC
CASSSTGTRQAETQYF
>TRBJ1-2|NA|NA|TRBV12-3/TRBV12-4
TGTGCCAGCAGTTTTGCCGGGTCACTGGGCTACACCTTC
CASSFAGSLGYTF
>TRBJ1-6|NA|NA|TRBV28
TGTGCCAGCAGTCCCTATACCGGCAGCTCCTATAATTCACCCCTCCACTTT
CASSPYTGSSYNSPLHF
>TRBJ1-2|NA|NA|TRBV6-5
TGTGCCAGCAGTTACTCGTCAGGAGGCTATGGCTACACCTTC
CASSYSSGGYGYTF
>TRBJ1-2|NA|NA|TRBV28
TGTGCCAGCAGAGGCCATGGGGATAGCTATGGCTACACCTTC
CASRGHGDSYGYTF
>TRBJ1-1|NA|NA|TRBV14
TGTACCAGCAGCCAGCAGGGACAATCCACTGAAGCTTTCTTT
CTSSQQGQSTEAFF
>TRBJ2-1|NA|TRBD1|TRBV3-1/TRBV3-2
TGTGCCAGCAGCCAAACACAGGGGGCGCAAGAGCAGTTCTTC
CASSQTQGAQEQFF